Below, 29 T cell receptor beta chains from the same sample are listed, as sequenced in a study of radiation and T cells in renal cell carcinoma. Time point reported: blood 2 weeks post-SBRT. Sample treatment: 15 Gy SBRT to primary tumor, nephrectomy 4 weeks later. The table came from immunoSEQ multiplex PCR; TCRdb's copy has only in-frame clones and leaves some out. The table includes approximately 49,000 clones, about 80% detected once. The material was blood, obtained from a patient whose treatment included radiotherapy and nephrectomy. The receptors here all came from a woman between 65 and 79 years old with renal cell carcinoma.

The V and J genes are TRBV7-9 and TRBJ2-2; D is possibly TRBD2 (5 bases). V was trimmed by 11 bases and J by 0 bases, leaving 13 bases between them. In germline, CDR1 is SEHNR, CDR2 FQNEAQ (reference sequence). The CDR3 runs to 14 residues. The CDR3 DNA reads TGTGCCCCCACTGGGAGTTCGAACACCGGGGAGCTGTTTTTT. It is translated as CAPTGSSNTGELFF.

This chain uses TRBV19 with TRBJ2-7; 9 positions match TRBD2. Trimming at V came to 5 bases and at J to 7 bases, leaving 12 bases not matched to a gene. Germline CDR1 is LNHDA and CDR2 is SQIVND (reference sequence). The CDR3 totals 15 residues. Here the CDR3 reads CASSARASGIREQYF. In DNA form, the CDR3 reads TGTGCCAGTAGTGCTCGCGCTAGCGGGATAAGGGAGCAGTACTTC. The full variable domain, rest sourced from reference TRBV19 and TRBJ2-7, is DGGITQSPKYLFRKEGQNVTLSCEQNLNHDAMYWYRQDPGQGLRLIYYSQIVNDFQKGDIAEGYSVSREKKESFPLTVTSAQKNPTAFYLCASSARASGIREQYFGPGTRLTVT.

The rearrangement uses TRBV11-2 and TRBJ1-4, with D unclear. Germline V gives CDR1 SGHAT, CDR2 FQNNGV. The V gene lost 5 bases and the J gene lost 1 base, with 11 bases spanning the gap. The CDR3 runs to 15 residues. Here the CDR3 reads CASSPAEGTNEKLFF. For the CDR3, the DNA is TGTGCCAGCAGCCCCGCTGAGGGAACTAATGAAAAACTGTTTTTT.

The V call is TRBV11-3, the J call TRBJ2-2; D possibly corresponds to TRBD1 (5 bases). Germline lookup yields CDR1 SGHNT and CDR2 YENEEA. The CDR3 has 15 residues. Trimming removed 5 bases from V and 6 bases from J, with 16 bases in between. CDR3 amino acids: CASSQRTSDAGELFF. DNA of the CDR3: TGTGCCAGCAGCCAGAGGACAAGTGATGCCGGGGAGCTGTTTTTT.

Only a few counts were recorded for this clone. The chain recombines TRBV6-1 with TRBJ1-1; D is ambiguous. Germline CDR1 and CDR2: MNHNS and SASEGT. Trimming removed 8 bases at V and 1 base at J, with 14 bases between. This CDR3 region has 14 residues. This chain's CDR3 is CASSVPPRNTEAFF. CDR3 DNA sequence: TGTGCCAGCTCGGTACCCCCAAGGAACACTGAAGCTTTCTTT.

This chain links TRBV7-2 with TRBJ2-7; 9 bases are shared with TRBD1. CDR3 length: 14 amino acids. Trimming at V came to 4 bases and at J to 3 bases, leaving 4 bases not matched to a gene. Germline CDR1 and CDR2: SGHTA and FQGNSA. Written as DNA, the CDR3 is TGTGCCAGCAGCTCTACGACAGGGGGCTACGAGCAGTACTTC. This gives the protein CASSSTTGGYEQYF.

The chain employs TRBV5-1 and TRBJ2-7, with D maybe TRBD2 (5 bases). Trimming took off 4 bases at V and 5 bases at J, with 19 bases between the two ends. Germline assignment: CDR1 SGHRS and CDR2 YFSETQ. CDR3 length: 15 residues. CDR3 protein: CASSEGAVDPNEQYF. The CDR3 region has the DNA TGCGCCAGCAGCGAGGGCGCAGTGGACCCCAACGAGCAGTACTTC.

The rearrangement joins TRBV2 to TRBJ1-2, with D possibly matching TRBD1 (5 bases). Trimming took 2 bases from V and 6 from J, leaving 10 bases between them. Germline CDR1 reads SNHLY; CDR2 reads FYNNEI. The CDR3 totals 13 residues. The CDR3: CASSETREDGYTF. CDR3 coding DNA: TGTGCCAGCAGTGAAACCAGGGAGGATGGCTACACCTTC.

This clone was seen many times. V and J are TRBV2 and TRBJ2-1; D not certain. CDR1 and CDR2 (germline): SNHLY, FYNNEI. The CDR3 is made up of 13 amino acids. Trimming stripped 3 bases from V and 3 bases from J, with 6 bases between. CDR3 residues: CASSERSYNEQFF. The CDR3 nucleotides read TGTGCCAGCAGTGAGCGCAGCTACAATGAGCAGTTCTTC. The variable domain in full, with the rest retrieved from reference TRBV2 and TRBJ2-1, is EPEVTQTPSHQVTQMGQEVILRCVPISNHLYFYWYRQILGQKVEFLVSFYNNEISEKSEIFDDQFSVERPDGSNFTLKIRSTKLEDSAMYFCASSERSYNEQFFGPGTRLTVL.

This clone appeared a single time. The CDR3 sequence: CASSLRQAGYGYTF. In DNA form, the CDR3 reads TGTGCCAGCAGCTTAAGACAGGCAGGCTATGGCTACACCTTC. The rearrangement uses TRBV13 and TRBJ1-2, with D possibly TRBD1 on 6 matching bases. There are 14 residues in the CDR3. The germline V gene encodes CDR1 PRHDT and CDR2 FYEKMQ (reference sequence). The ends were cut back, 2 bases at V and 4 bases at J, with 11 bases in the middle.

The chain carries TRBV6-1 and TRBJ1-4; D call uncertain. Deletions cut 7 bases from V and 4 bases from J, with 7 bases between. The germline V gene has CDR1 MNHNS and CDR2 SASEGT. The CDR3 runs to 12 residues. The CDR3 nucleotides read TGTGCCAGCAACCGGAATAATGAAAAACTGTTTTTT. This translates into CASNRNNEKLFF.

This clone has a handful of counts. The V call is TRBV6-5, the J call TRBJ1-5; D might be TRBD1 (6 bases). V was cut by 2 bases and J by 0 bases, with 8 bases left in between. Germline V CDR1 and CDR2: MNHEY, SVGAGI. This CDR3 spans 15 amino acids. The CDR3 reads CASSYNRDSNQPQHF. CDR3 nucleotide sequence: TGTGCCAGCAGTTACAACAGGGATAGCAATCAGCCCCAGCATTTT.

This chain links TRBV5-5 with TRBJ1-5; D unclear. The CDR3 totals 14 residues. Germline CDR1 is SGHKS and CDR2 is YYEKEE (reference sequence). V lost 0 bases to trimming and J lost 5 bases, with 9 bases between them. In DNA, the CDR3 is TGTGCCAGCAGCTTGGAAGGGTCGGATCAGCCCCAGCATTTT. This translates into CASSLEGSDQPQHF.

The chain is built from TRBV5-8 and TRBJ2-5; the match to TRBD2 covers 13 bases. The J segment lost 2 bases and the V segment lost 4 bases, leaving 5 bases of the junction unmatched. CDR1 and CDR2 from the germline V gene are SGHTS and YDEGEE. The CDR3 covers 16 residues. This chain's CDR3 is CASSSWTSGGQETQYF. CDR3 DNA sequence: TGTGCCAGCAGCAGCTGGACTAGCGGGGGTCAAGAGACCCAGTACTTC.

The V call is TRBV9, the J call TRBJ1-3; 9 bases match TRBD1. Losses at the gene ends were 0 bases for V and 2 bases for J; bases not matched to a gene: 0. Germline values: CDR1 SGDLS, CDR2 YYNGEE. CDR3 size: 15 residues. For the CDR3, the DNA is TGTGCCAGCAGCGTAGGGACAGGGGCTGGAAACACCATATATTTT. It is translated as CASSVGTGAGNTIYF.

The V call is TRBV6-1, the J call TRBJ1-4; D not certain. This CDR3 is 14 amino acids long. Trimming removed 6 bases at V and 8 bases at J, with 16 bases between. Germline V gene data show CDR1 as MNHNS and CDR2 as SASEGT. The CDR3 nucleotides are TGTGCCAGCAGCGAAAACCAGGCCCAAGAAAAACTGTTTTTT. Translation: CASSENQAQEKLFF.

This clone turned up a few times. The chain has TRBV12-5 and TRBJ1-1; D is possibly TRBD1 (5 bases). There are 13 residues in the CDR3. Trimming stripped 5 bases from V and 2 bases from J, with 9 bases between. CDR1 is LGHNT, CDR2 FRNRAP, per germline. The CDR3, as DNA: TGTGCTAGTGGTACAGGACTTAACACTGAAGCTTTCTTT. This codes for CASGTGLNTEAFF.

This clone has only one observation. The chain joins TRBV27 to TRBJ2-7; 12 positions agree with TRBD1. Trimming at V came to 10 bases and at J to 2 bases, leaving 3 bases not matched to a gene. The CDR3 covers 13 residues. Germline V lookup: CDR1 MNHEY, CDR2 SMNVEV (reference sequence). The CDR3 sequence: CATGTGGPYEQYF. CDR3 DNA sequence: TGTGCCACCGGGACAGGGGGCCCCTACGAGCAGTACTTC.

This clone was counted between two and nine times. The chain is built from TRBV12-5 and TRBJ1-1; TRBD1 might be the D (5 bases). This CDR3 contains 13 residues. V lost 4 bases and J lost 5, with 11 bases in between. Germline V lookup: CDR1 LGHNT, CDR2 FRNRAP. The CDR3 coding sequence is TGTGCTAGTGGTTCCTACGAGGGGACTGAAGCTTTCTTT. Translation gives CASGSYEGTEAFF.

This chain joins TRBV6-4 and TRBJ1-5; 9 bases fit TRBD1. This CDR3 is 20 amino acids long. The ends lost 6 bases at V and 1 base at J; junction bases unmatched: 19. The germline CDR1 and CDR2 sequences are MRHNA and SNTAGT. The CDR3, as DNA: TGTGCCAGCAGAGTCCCCCCTAACAGGGGGCGTATGAGGAGCAATCAGCCCCAGCATTTT. Translation gives CASRVPPNRGRMRSNQPQHF.

The chain carries TRBV6-5 and TRBJ2-4; 8 bases map to TRBD2. This CDR3 contains 15 residues. CDR1 and CDR2 (germline): MNHEY, SVGAGI. Germline trimming cut 2 bases from V and 0 bases from J; bases unmatched to any gene: 0. The CDR3 protein is CASSYAGGAKNIQYF. The CDR3 nucleotides are TGTGCCAGCAGTTACGCGGGGGGAGCCAAAAACATTCAGTACTTC.

J is TRBJ2-2 and V is TRBV7-9; 10 nucleotides align to TRBD2. The ends lost 4 bases at V and 1 base at J; junction bases unmatched: 6. Germline lookup yields CDR1 SEHNR and CDR2 FQNEAQ (reference sequence). The CDR3 extends over 17 amino acids. The CDR3 coding sequence is TGTGCCAGCAGCTCGCCTAGCGGGAGAGGGAACACCGGGGAGCTGTTTTTT. As protein: CASSSPSGRGNTGELFF.

The J gene is TRBJ2-1, the V gene TRBV9; no clear D gene. Germline CDR1 and CDR2: SGDLS and YYNGEE. CDR3 size: 15 residues. The germline V and J ends were trimmed by 2 bases and 4 bases, with 13 bases remaining between them. This chain's CDR3 is CASSVDGGPYNEQFF. The CDR3, as DNA: TGTGCCAGCAGCGTGGATGGCGGTCCATACAATGAGCAGTTCTTC.

This clone was found a few times. CDR3 DNA: TGCGCCAGCATGTCCGGGGGGCTAGTAACCCCTTTGAACACCGGGGAGCTGTTTTTT. Its protein product is CASMSGGLVTPLNTGELFF. The chain joins TRBV4-1 to TRBJ2-2, with a weak D call TRBD2 (7 bases). The V gene lost 7 bases and the J gene lost 1 base, with 25 bases spanning the gap. Germline values: CDR1 MGHRA, CDR2 YSYEKL. This CDR3 comprises 19 residues.

V and J are TRBV2 and TRBJ1-1; 8 nucleotides line up with TRBD1. This CDR3 region has 14 residues. The V gene end was trimmed by 4 bases and the J gene end by 7 bases; junction bases not matched to a gene: 8. Germline V gives CDR1 SNHLY, CDR2 FYNNEI. CDR3 in amino acids: CASSVNSGTGEAFF. The CDR3 DNA reads TGTGCCAGCAGTGTGAACTCCGGGACAGGTGAAGCTTTCTTT.

The chain employs TRBV20-1 and TRBJ2-7; D remains ambiguous. CDR3 size: 11 residues. With 5 bases removed from V and 5 bases from J, the gap between germline ends came to 10 bases. Germline V CDR1 and CDR2: DFQATT, SNEGSKA (reference sequence). The CDR3 is CSAQRVHEQYF. The CDR3 DNA sequence: TGCAGTGCTCAAAGGGTCCACGAGCAGTACTTC.

The sample holds one count of this clone. The chain joins TRBV19 to TRBJ1-5, with a possible D match to TRBD1 (5 bases). Deletions cut 6 bases from V and 5 bases from J, with 17 bases between. Germline CDR1 is LNHDA and CDR2 is SQIVND (reference sequence). The CDR3 extends over 15 amino acids. The CDR3 nucleotides are TGTGCCAGTAGAAGCCTGGGAGGAGGGGATCAGCCCCAGCATTTT. Encoded protein: CASRSLGGGDQPQHF. The variable domain in full, with the rest retrieved from reference TRBV19 and TRBJ1-5, is DGGITQSPKYLFRKEGQNVTLSCEQNLNHDAMYWYRQDPGQGLRLIYYSQIVNDFQKGDIAEGYSVSREKKESFPLTVTSAQKNPTAFYLCASRSLGGGDQPQHFGDGTRLSIL.

The V and J genes are TRBV6-5 and TRBJ1-1, with D uncertain. V was cut by 0 bases and J by 6 bases, with 17 bases left in between. Germline lookup yields CDR1 MNHEY and CDR2 SVGAGI. The CDR3 covers 16 residues. DNA of the CDR3: TGTGCCAGCAGTTACTCAGCAAGTGGAATCTGGGCTGAAGCTTTCTTT. Protein product: CASSYSASGIWAEAFF.

The rearrangement joins TRBV28 to TRBJ1-1; weak D call: TRBD1 (6 bases). The CDR3 has 16 amino acids. V lost 3 bases, J lost 5 bases, and 19 bases lay in between. Looked up from germline, CDR1 is MDHEN and CDR2 is SYDVKM. The CDR3 DNA reads TGTGCCAGCAGTTTTTGGAGCCTTGGGGGGCGGACTGAAGCTTTCTTT. It codes for CASSFWSLGGRTEAFF.